The rows below give T cell receptor beta chains drawn from one sample of a study of shared clonotypes between healthy human individuals. Assay: immunoSEQ multiplex PCR; the TCRdb copy retains only in-frame clones and omits some. The sample gives some 1,100,000 clones, about 80% of which show up once; about 0.52% is in the top ten. Source material: memory CD4+ T cells from PBMCs. The receptors come from a man between 18 and 29 years old in good health. Some clones in this sample may be carry-over from other donors' samples. Each CDR3 is given with its conserved first and last residue. Fields, in order: D gene, V gene, clone size, J gene, CDR3 protein, CDR3 DNA. A D gene is named only where the DNA matches it firmly. A row's size may be missing; if present it is once, few, many or a size class.

.	TRBV6-1	.	TRBJ2-7	CASSEARLGEQYF	TGTGCCAGCAGTGAAGCCCGGCTAGGCGAGCAGTACTTC
.	TRBV18	.	TRBJ1-1	CASSPLSGINTEAFF	TGTGCCAGCTCACCCTTATCGGGTATCAACACTGAAGCTTTCTTT
.	TRBV27	.	TRBJ2-1	CASRPSPSYNEQFF	TGTGCCAGCAGGCCCAGCCCCTCCTACAATGAGCAGTTCTTC
TRBD2	TRBV4-1	.	TRBJ2-7	CASSQLGQYGGEYF	TGCGCCAGCAGCCAACTGGGACAATACGGGGGGGAGTACTTC
.	TRBV15	.	TRBJ1-2	CATSRDPQGGSYGYTF	TGTGCCACCAGCAGAGATCCCCAGGGTGGGAGCTATGGCTACACCTTC
TRBD2	TRBV29-1	.	TRBJ2-1	CSVSKTSGSSYNEQFF	TGCAGCGTCTCCAAGACTAGCGGGAGTTCCTACAATGAGCAGTTCTTC
.	TRBV7-8	.	TRBJ1-3	CASSLGATGASGNTIYF	TGTGCCAGCAGCTTAGGGGCGACAGGCGCTTCTGGAAACACCATATATTTT
.	TRBV29-1	many	TRBJ1-2	CSVISRFPNYGYTF	TGCAGCGTAATCTCCAGGTTTCCTAACTATGGCTACACCTTC
.	TRBV6-5	.	TRBJ2-1	CASSYSSGVGNEQFF	TGTGCCAGCAGTTACTCGTCAGGGGTTGGGAATGAGCAGTTCTTC
.	TRBV11-2	.	TRBJ1-1	CASALMNTEAFF	TGTGCCAGCGCACTTATGAACACTGAAGCTTTCTTT
TRBD1	TRBV2	.	TRBJ1-5	CASSRYRGQPQHF	TGTGCCAGCAGCCGTTACAGGGGCCAGCCCCAGCATTTT
TRBD2	TRBV29-1	.	TRBJ2-3	CSVVKAGGGTSDTQYF	TGCAGCGTTGTGAAAGCGGGAGGTGGTACGTCAGATACGCAGTATTTT
.	TRBV7-6	.	TRBJ2-1	CASSPRTRGSTYNEQFF	TGTGCCAGCAGCCCCCGAACCAGGGGAAGCACCTACAATGAGCAGTTCTTC
.	TRBV5-1	few	TRBJ2-2	CASSLEPLNTGELFF	TGCGCCAGCAGCTTGGAACCATTGAACACCGGGGAGCTGTTTTTT
TRBD1	TRBV7-8	.	TRBJ1-1	CASSSTGFPPRVTEAFF	TGTGCCAGCAGCTCGACAGGGTTCCCGCCCCGGGTCACTGAAGCTTTCTTT
.	TRBV11-2	.	TRBJ2-6	CASSLSPPSGANVLTF	TGTGCCAGCAGCTTAAGTCCCCCCTCTGGGGCCAACGTCCTGACTTTC
TRBD1	TRBV9	.	TRBJ1-5	CASSVGQGVNQPQHF	TGTGCCAGCAGCGTAGGACAGGGGGTCAATCAGCCCCAGCATTTT
.	TRBV19	.	TRBJ2-1	CASSVGTYNEQFF	TGTGCCAGTAGTGTCGGGACCTACAATGAGCAGTTCTTC
.	TRBV6-5	once	TRBJ1-2	CASSRSQGTYGYTF	TGTGCCAGCAGCCGGAGCCAGGGGACCTATGGCTACACCTTC
TRBD1	TRBV11-2	.	TRBJ2-2	CASGGQGGTGELFF	TGTGCCAGCGGGGGACAGGGAGGCACCGGGGAGCTGTTTTTT
TRBD1	TRBV28	.	TRBJ2-1	CASGTPGQGSEQFF	TGTGCCAGCGGTACTCCGGGACAGGGGTCGGAGCAGTTCTTC
.	TRBV6-5	few	TRBJ2-2	CASSFLKKSPGELFF	TGTGCCAGCAGTTTCCTGAAGAAAAGTCCCGGGGAGCTGTTTTTT
.	TRBV7-2	.	TRBJ2-1	CASSLTGRRYNEQFF	TGTGCCAGCAGCCTTACGGGCCGTCGGTACAATGAGCAGTTCTTC
.	TRBV29-1	.	TRBJ2-3	CSVEKVDTQYF	TGCAGCGTTGAAAAAGTGGATACGCAGTATTTT
.	TRBV29-1	once	TRBJ2-3	CSVVGGPTTDTQYF	TGCAGCGTTGTCGGGGGCCCTACCACAGATACGCAGTATTTT
TRBD1	TRBV6-1	.	TRBJ1-1	CASSGQTGMNTEAFF	TGTGCCAGCAGTGGCCAGACAGGGATGAACACTGAAGCTTTCTTT
.	TRBV5-8	.	TRBJ2-5	CASSLLIIGDRTQYF	TGTGCCAGCAGCTTGTTGATAATTGGGGACCGAACCCAGTACTTC
.	TRBV19	many	TRBJ1-2	CASSIGYLTAEFNYGYTF	TGTGCCAGTAGTATAGGCTACTTGACAGCCGAATTTAACTATGGCTACACCTTC
TRBD2	TRBV5-4	few	TRBJ2-2	CASTAGTSGRGGTGELFF	TGTGCCAGCACCGCCGGGACTAGCGGGAGAGGCGGCACCGGGGAGCTGTTTTTT